Listed below are T cell receptor beta chains from one sample, sequenced in a study of CD8+ T cells in alopecia areata. Generated by immunoSEQ multiplex PCR, the TCRdb table keeps only in-frame clones and is missing some. This sample yields over 150,000 clones, of which roughly 64% are seen a single time; 5.5% belongs to the top ten. Sequencing was performed on CD4+ T cells sorted from blood, taken at week 24, from a patient treated with tofacitinib. These receptors were taken from a human donor with alopecia areata. CDR3s include the opening cysteine and the closing phenylalanine or tryptophan. Fields, in order: CDR3 length, V gene, J gene, CDR3 protein.

>14|TRBV5-1|TRBJ2-5
CASSPGSTGDGQYF
>13|TRBV5-6|TRBJ2-3
CASRETGQGSQYF
>17|TRBV7-9|TRBJ1-1
CASSFPPDYSRGTEAFF
>15|TRBV11-1|TRBJ2-6
CASNPGRVGANVLTF
>18|TRBV4-1|TRBJ2-5
CASSQEGLQGTPGETQYF
>15|TRBV5-1|TRBJ2-5
CASSLGGTEGETQYF
>14|TRBV25-1|TRBJ2-7
CASSDYGRPYEQYF
>15|TRBV9|TRBJ2-5
CASSVGRDRVETQYF
>14|TRBV2|TRBJ2-5
CASSELSPQETQYF
>11|TRBV19|TRBJ1-1
CASRENTEAFF
>14|TRBV10-3|TRBJ1-4
CAISKDRENEKLFF
>14|TRBV5-5|TRBJ2-5
CASSAGLAGGTQYF
>13|TRBV11-3|TRBJ2-3
CASSRGTVNTQYF
>13|TRBV29-1|TRBJ2-4
CSVGGGQQNIQYF
>13|TRBV7-2|TRBJ2-1
CASSRDRDNEQFF
>14|TRBV27|TRBJ2-1
CASSKTSGYNEQFF
>12|TRBV15|TRBJ1-5
CATSGPNQPQHF
>13|TRBV14|TRBJ2-4
CASSQGHVSIQYF
>14|TRBV9|TRBJ2-5
CASSASTGQETQYF
>14|TRBV5-1|TRBJ1-5
CASSLVAGNQPQHF
>16|TRBV6-4|TRBJ2-5
CASSDPLGGRMETQYF
>14|TRBV11-2|TRBJ1-5
CASSLERGPQPQHF
>16|TRBV4-3|TRBJ1-2
CASSPASAAAVYGYTF
>16|TRBV4-2|TRBJ2-3
CASSQERGQYTDTQYF
>15|TRBV7-2|TRBJ2-6
CASSFGQGPFNILTF
>12|TRBV5-1|TRBJ1-2
CASSLPGDGYTF
>13|TRBV28|TRBJ2-5
CASSPTGVETQYF
>16|TRBV5-1|TRBJ1-2
CASSAGAGQENYGYTF
>17|TRBV7-9|TRBJ1-2
CASNPGQGAWLNYGYTF
>17|TRBV4-1|TRBJ2-3
CASSQRELAGVVDTQYF
>14|TRBV29-1|TRBJ1-4
CSVEDNRGGEKLFF
>11|TRBV20-1|TRBJ2-5
CSGTVGETQYF
>14|TRBV5-1|TRBJ2-5
CASSRGFAEETQYF
>14|TRBV5-6|TRBJ1-6
CASTRDRASSPLHF
>12|TRBV7-2|TRBJ2-5
CASSPNSETQYF
>14|TRBV5-1|TRBJ2-5
CASSLGTPQETQYF
>14|TRBV2|TRBJ2-1
CASSVLAGGNEQFF
>14|TRBV29-1|TRBJ2-2
CSARTGGADGELFF
>14|TRBV7-9|TRBJ2-1
CASSPISSYNEQFF
>15|TRBV5-6|TRBJ2-2
CASSLAPTNTGELFF
>13|TRBV7-2|TRBJ2-5
CASSLGTGGTQYF
>14|TRBV9|TRBJ2-2
CASSVDPSDGELFF
>13|TRBV7-3|TRBJ2-5
CASSPNSVETQYF
>15|TRBV4-3|TRBJ1-1
CASSQERGASAEAFF
>14|TRBV7-3|TRBJ2-5
CASSLGIGFETQYF
>15|TRBV2|TRBJ2-1
CASSSLAGTTNEQFF
>14|TRBV5-1|TRBJ1-2
CASSSTAGDYGYTF
>14|TRBV10-3|TRBJ2-7
CAISESTGGYEQYF